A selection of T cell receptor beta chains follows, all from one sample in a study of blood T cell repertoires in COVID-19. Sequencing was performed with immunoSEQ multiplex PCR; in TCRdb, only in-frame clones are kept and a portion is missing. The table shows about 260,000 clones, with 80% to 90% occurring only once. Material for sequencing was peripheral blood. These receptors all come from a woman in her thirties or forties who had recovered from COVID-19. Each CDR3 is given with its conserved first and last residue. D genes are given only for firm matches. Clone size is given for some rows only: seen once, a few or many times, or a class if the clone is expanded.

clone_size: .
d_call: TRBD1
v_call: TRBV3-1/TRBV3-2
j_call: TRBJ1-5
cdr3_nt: TGTGCCAGCAGCCAAACGACAGGGGGCGAGCAGCCCCAGCATTTT
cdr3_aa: CASSQTTGGEQPQHF

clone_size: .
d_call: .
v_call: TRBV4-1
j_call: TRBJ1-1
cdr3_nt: TGCGCCAGCAGCCCCGGGGGGGGCAGGACTGAAGCTTTCTTT
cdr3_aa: CASSPGGGRTEAFF

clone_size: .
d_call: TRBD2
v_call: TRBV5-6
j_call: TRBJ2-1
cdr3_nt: TGTGCCAGCAGCTCGCTCACGGGAGGTCGTCGTCAGAATGAGCAGTTCTTC
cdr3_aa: CASSSLTGGRRQNEQFF

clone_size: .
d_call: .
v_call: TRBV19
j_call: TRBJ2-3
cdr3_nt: TGTGCCAGTAGTATGGGAGCCGCGGGGGCCACCGGAGATACGCAGTATTTT
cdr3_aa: CASSMGAAGATGDTQYF

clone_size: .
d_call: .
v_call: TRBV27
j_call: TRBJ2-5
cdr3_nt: TGTGCCAGCAGTCCCCTCCCCGGGACAATCTCTACCCAGTACTTC
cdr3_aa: CASSPLPGTISTQYF

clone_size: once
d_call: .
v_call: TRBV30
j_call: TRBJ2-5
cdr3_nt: TGTGCCTGGAACCCCGGGACCCGGGGGGAGACCCAGTACTTC
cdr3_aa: CAWNPGTRGETQYF

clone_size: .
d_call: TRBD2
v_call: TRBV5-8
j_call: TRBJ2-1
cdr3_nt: TGTGCCAGCAGCTTGGATCTTAGCGGGCTATACAATGAGCAGTTCTTC
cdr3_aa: CASSLDLSGLYNEQFF

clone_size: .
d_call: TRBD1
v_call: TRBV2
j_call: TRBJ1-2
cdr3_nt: TGTGCCAGCACGTCTTTAATTTCGACAGGGGAAGGTTCAGGCTACACCTTC
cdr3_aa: CASTSLISTGEGSGYTF

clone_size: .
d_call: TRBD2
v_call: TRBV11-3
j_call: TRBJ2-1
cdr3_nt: TGTGCCAGCAGCTACAGCGGGGGGGCCGGTGAGCAGTTCTTC
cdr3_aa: CASSYSGGAGEQFF

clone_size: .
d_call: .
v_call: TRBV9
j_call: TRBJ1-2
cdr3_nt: TGTGCCAGCAGCGTAGCCGGGAACTATGGCTACACCTTC
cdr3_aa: CASSVAGNYGYTF

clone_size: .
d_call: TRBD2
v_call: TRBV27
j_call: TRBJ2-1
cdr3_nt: TGTGCCAGCAGTTTATTCGCTAGCGGGGACCCATACAATGAGCAGTTCTTC
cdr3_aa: CASSLFASGDPYNEQFF

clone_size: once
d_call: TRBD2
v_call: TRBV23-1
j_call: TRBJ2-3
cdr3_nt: TGCGCCAGCAGTCAATTTGTTCGCCTAGCGGGGGGGTTGGATACGCAGTATTTT
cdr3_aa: CASSQFVRLAGGLDTQYF

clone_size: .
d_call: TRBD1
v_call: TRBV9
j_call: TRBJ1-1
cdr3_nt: TGTGCCAGCAGCCAAACCGAGGGACAGGGATTGTCGAACACTGAAGCTTTCTTT
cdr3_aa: CASSQTEGQGLSNTEAFF

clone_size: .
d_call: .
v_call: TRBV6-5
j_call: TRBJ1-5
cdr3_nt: TGTGCCAGCAGTTACTCAAGAGGGTATGACAATCAGCCCCAGCATTTT
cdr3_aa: CASSYSRGYDNQPQHF

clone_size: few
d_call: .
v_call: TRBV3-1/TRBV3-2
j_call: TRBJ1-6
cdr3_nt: TGTGCCAGCAGCCAATCGGGGTGGGGATCACCCCTCCACTTT
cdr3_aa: CASSQSGWGSPLHF

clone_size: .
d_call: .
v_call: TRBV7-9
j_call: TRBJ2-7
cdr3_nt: TGTGCCAGCAGCTTAGCTGTGGGGCGGGAGCAGTACTTC
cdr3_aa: CASSLAVGREQYF

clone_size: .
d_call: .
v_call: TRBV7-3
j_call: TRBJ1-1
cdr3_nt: TGTGCCAGCAGCTGGCAGGGAGGCACTGAAGCTTTCTTT
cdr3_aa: CASSWQGGTEAFF

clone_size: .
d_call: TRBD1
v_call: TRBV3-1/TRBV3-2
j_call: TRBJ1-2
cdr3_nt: TGTGCCAGCAGCCCCGGACAGGGGGCTGGTGGCTACACCTTC
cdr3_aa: CASSPGQGAGGYTF

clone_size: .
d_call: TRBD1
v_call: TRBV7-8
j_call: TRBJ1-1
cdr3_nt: TGTGCCAGCAGCGTCAGACAGGGGGGAACTGAAGCTTTCTTT
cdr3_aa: CASSVRQGGTEAFF

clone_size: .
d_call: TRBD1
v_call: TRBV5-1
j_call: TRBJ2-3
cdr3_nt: TGCGCCAGCAGCCTCGGGACAGGCACAGATACGCAGTATTTT
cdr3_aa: CASSLGTGTDTQYF

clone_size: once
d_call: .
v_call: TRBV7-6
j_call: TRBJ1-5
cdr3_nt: TGTGCCAGCAGCTTAGAGGCTCGGTCGGGGATTCAGCCCCAGCATTTT
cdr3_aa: CASSLEARSGIQPQHF

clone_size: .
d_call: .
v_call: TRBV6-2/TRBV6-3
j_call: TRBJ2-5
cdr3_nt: TGTGCCAGCAGCCGGGGCGGGATCTCCCCGGGGCCCCAGTACTTC
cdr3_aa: CASSRGGISPGPQYF

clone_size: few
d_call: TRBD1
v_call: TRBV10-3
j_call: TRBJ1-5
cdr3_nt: TGTGCCATCAGTCCGGCCAGGGGGGACAATCAGCCCCAGCATTTT
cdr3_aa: CAISPARGDNQPQHF

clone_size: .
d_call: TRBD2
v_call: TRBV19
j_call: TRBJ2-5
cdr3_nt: TGTGCCAGTAGTATACTCAGGCTAGCGGGGGAAGAGACCCAGTACTTC
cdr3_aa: CASSILRLAGEETQYF

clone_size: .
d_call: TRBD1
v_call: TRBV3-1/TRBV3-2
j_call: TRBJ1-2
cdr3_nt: TGTGCCAGCAGCCGGGCCGGGACAGGGTCCTATGGCTACACCTTC
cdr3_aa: CASSRAGTGSYGYTF

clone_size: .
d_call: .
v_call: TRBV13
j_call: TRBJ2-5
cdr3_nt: TGTGCCAGCAGCTTCGCCACTTGGGGGGAAGAGACCCAGTACTTC
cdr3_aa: CASSFATWGEETQYF

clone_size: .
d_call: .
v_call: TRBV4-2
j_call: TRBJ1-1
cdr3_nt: TGTGCCAGCAGCCAAGATTCAGGGCCAGGGTCGAGAACTGAAGCTTTCTTT
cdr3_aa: CASSQDSGPGSRTEAFF

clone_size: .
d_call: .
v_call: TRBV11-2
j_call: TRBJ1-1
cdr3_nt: TGTGCCAGCAGCCCCAGACAGGCGACTGAAGCTTTCTTT
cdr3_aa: CASSPRQATEAFF

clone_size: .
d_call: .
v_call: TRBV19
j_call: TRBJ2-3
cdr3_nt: TGTGCCAGTAGCCCAAGCCCGAACAGGCAGTATTTT
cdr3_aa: CASSPSPNRQYF

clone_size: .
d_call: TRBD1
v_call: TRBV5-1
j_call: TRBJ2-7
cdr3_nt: TGCGCCAGCAGTCAGGACAGGTCGCCCTACGAGCAGTACTTC
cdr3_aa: CASSQDRSPYEQYF

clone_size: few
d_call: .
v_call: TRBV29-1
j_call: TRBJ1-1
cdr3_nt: TGCAGCGTTGCCTCTTATCAGGGGAACACTGAAGCTTTCTTT
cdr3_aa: CSVASYQGNTEAFF

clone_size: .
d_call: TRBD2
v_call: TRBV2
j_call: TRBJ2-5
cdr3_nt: TGTGCCAGTTCCCGTGGGGGTAGCGGGCCGGGGGAGACCCAGTACTTC
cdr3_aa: CASSRGGSGPGETQYF

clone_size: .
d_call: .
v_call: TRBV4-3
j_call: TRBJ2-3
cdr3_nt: TGCGCCAGCAGCCAAGAGTACCAGTGGACAGATACGCAGTATTTT
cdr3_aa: CASSQEYQWTDTQYF

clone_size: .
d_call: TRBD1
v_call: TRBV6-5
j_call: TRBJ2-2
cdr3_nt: TGTGCCAGCCCGACAGGGACGAACACCGGGGAGCTGTTTTTT
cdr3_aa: CASPTGTNTGELFF

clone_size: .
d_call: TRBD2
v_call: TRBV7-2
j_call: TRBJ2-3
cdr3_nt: TGTGCCAGCAGCCCCCGGACTAGCTTCGAAGCAGATACGCAGTATTTT
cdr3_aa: CASSPRTSFEADTQYF

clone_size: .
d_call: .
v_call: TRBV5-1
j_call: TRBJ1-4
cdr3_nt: TGCGCCAGCAGCCTAGACGCGGGGCGGTCTAATGAAAAACTGTTTTTT
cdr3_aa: CASSLDAGRSNEKLFF

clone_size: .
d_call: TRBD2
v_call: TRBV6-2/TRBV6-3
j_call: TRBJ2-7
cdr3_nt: TGTGCCAGCAGCCGCGGACTAGCGGGGCCCTACGAGCAGTACTTC
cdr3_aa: CASSRGLAGPYEQYF